The 17 T cell receptor beta chains in this list originate from one sample, sequenced in a study of T cell repertoires in cytomegalovirus infection. A single record per CDR3 protein comes from TCRdb applying MiXCR to the reads. Of 500,000 or so distinct CDR3 sequences in the sample, more than 15% were seen once. The sample consisted of CD8+ T cells from PBMCs. These receptor sequences come from a human donor in good health (CMV status not recorded). Some clones in this sample may be carry-over from other donors' samples.

The gene calls are TRBV11-1 and TRBJ1-1; D gene uncertain. Trimming left V 5 bases short and J 3 bases short, with 22 bases between. The CDR3 loop spans 17 amino acids. CDR1 SGHAT and CDR2 FQDESV come from the germline V gene (reference sequence). The CDR3 spells CASSAYSRVSLYTEAFF. In DNA form, the CDR3 reads TGTGCCAGCAGCGCGTACAGCCGAGTGAGCCTTTACACTGAAGCTTTCTTT.

The sample holds a few counts of this clonotype. V and J are TRBV7-8 and TRBJ2-7; TRBD1 matches at 10 bases. Germline CDR1 is SGHVS and CDR2 is FQNEAQ. The CDR3 has 15 amino acids. V trimming: 4 bases; J trimming: 1 base; junction bases outside the gene matches: 4. The DNA of the CDR3 is TGTGCCAGCAGCTCGGGACAGGGGACTTCCTACGAGCAGTACTTC. Translating gives CASSSGQGTSYEQYF.

A note on this clonotype: This sequence may be a read error, since a much larger clone differs from it by one base. In DNA form, the CDR3 reads TGTGCCAGCAGTGATGGAACTGGCGTCGGGGAGCTGTTTTTT. As protein: CASSDGTGVGELFF. The rearrangement uses TRBV2 and TRBJ2-2, with no clear D. This CDR3 is 14 amino acids long. Germline lookup yields CDR1 SNHLY and CDR2 FYNNEI. V lost 3 bases and J lost 7, with 12 bases in between. The full variable domain, completed using reference TRBV2 and TRBJ2-2, is EPEVTQTPSHQVTQMGQEVILRCVPISNHLYFYWYRQILGQKVEFLVSFYNNEISEKSEIFDDQFSVERPDGSNFTLKIRSTKLEDSAMYFCASSDGTGVGELFFGEGSRLTVL.

V and J are TRBV27 and TRBJ2-3; D is unclear. The CDR3 length is 10 residues. Looked up from germline, CDR1 is MNHEY and CDR2 is SMNVEV (reference sequence). Trimming left V 8 bases short and J 7 bases short, with 7 bases between. In DNA form, the CDR3 reads TGTGCCAGCGTCGGAAATACGCAGTATTTT. The encoded protein is CASVGNTQYF.

About this clonotype: One end of the junction does not line up with germline, which may come from a read error. The chain combines TRBV3-1 with TRBJ1-6; possible D gene TRBD1, 6 bases. The germline V gene has CDR1 LGHDT and CDR2 YNNKEL (reference sequence). The CDR3 length is 16 residues. Here the CDR3 reads CDSSQTRRGNNSPLHF. The CDR3 DNA sequence: TGTGACAGCAGCCAAACTCGGAGGGGGAATAATTCACCCCTCCACTTT. Full variable domain (missing parts from reference TRBV3-1 and TRBJ1-6): DTAVSQTPKYLVTQMGNDKSIKCEQNLGHDTMYWYKQDSKKFLKIMFSYNNKELIINETVPNRFSPKSPDKAHLNLHINSLELGDSAVYFCDSSQTRRGNNSPLHFGNGTRLTVT.

This clonotype occurred a few times. The chain links TRBV4-1 to TRBJ2-5; 10 positions agree with TRBD2. There are 17 residues in the CDR3. Germline V gene lookup returns CDR1 MGHRA and CDR2 YSYEKL. V shed 3 bases, J shed 5 bases, and the junction held 12 bases outside the gene matches. CDR3 nucleotide sequence: TGCGCCAGCAGCCAGGTCTTGAGCGGGAGGGCCCGGGAGACCCAGTACTTC. It encodes CASSQVLSGRARETQYF.

V usage is TRBV28 and J usage is TRBJ1-1; 7 bases agree with TRBD1. There are 14 residues in the CDR3. CDR1 and CDR2 from the germline V gene are MDHEN and SYDVKM. V was clipped by 6 bases and J by 8 bases; unmatched bases: 12. The CDR3 bases are TGTGCCAGCAGAGTACAAGGGGGCATAATCGAAGCTTTCTTT. Its protein product is CASRVQGGIIEAFF.

The V gene is TRBV6-2 or TRBV6-3, the J gene TRBJ2-2; unclear D gene. The CDR3 has 12 residues. Trimming cost V 6 bases and J 6 bases, with 8 bases left between them. The germline V gene has CDR1 MNHEY and CDR2 SVGEGT. The DNA for the CDR3 is TGTGCCAGCAGGGATCGAGCCGGGGAGCTGTTTTTT. This encodes CASRDRAGELFF.

Ten or more counts support this clonotype. This rearrangement joins TRBV12-3 or TRBV12-4 to TRBJ2-1, with 9 bases that match TRBD2. The CDR3 is 15 amino acids. J was trimmed by 3 bases and V by 6 bases; bases with no gene match: 6. CDR3 in DNA: TGTGCCAGCAGAGTAGCGGGAGCGGTCTACAATGAGCAGTTCTTC. It encodes CASRVAGAVYNEQFF.

CDR3 in amino acids: CSVGPRTGGYGYTF. In DNA form, the CDR3 reads TGCAGCGTTGGACCGCGGACGGGGGGCTATGGCTACACCTTC. The chain has TRBV29-1 and TRBJ1-2, with a tentative D call TRBD1 (5 bases). From germline, CDR1 is SQVTM and CDR2 ANQGSEA. The length of the CDR3 is 14 residues. The V and J ends lost 4 bases and 4 bases respectively, with 16 bases between them.

There are a few counts of this clonotype. The chain is built from TRBV20-1 and TRBJ2-1; D possibly corresponds to TRBD2 (5 bases). Germline loops: CDR1 DFQATT, CDR2 SNEGSKA (reference sequence). This CDR3 spans 15 amino acids. The V end lost 5 bases, the J end lost 4 bases, and 18 bases lay between the germline ends. The CDR3 coding sequence is TGCAGTGCTCCGCTCCTCTACGGGGTTTACAATGAGCAGTTCTTC. This translates into CSAPLLYGVYNEQFF.

This clonotype was seen many times. V gene TRBV11-1 combines with J gene TRBJ1-3; D unresolved. CDR3 length: 16 residues. Trimming removed 0 bases at V and 0 bases at J, with 9 bases between. Germline V gene lookup returns CDR1 SGHAT and CDR2 FQDESV (reference sequence). CDR3 coding DNA: TGTGCCAGCAGCTTAGCAGATTTCAGCTCTGGAAACACCATATATTTT. Residues: CASSLADFSSGNTIYF.

This clonotype was counted a few times. The chain's CDR3 is CATLPGTSGEQFF. The CDR3 DNA follows: TGTGCCACCCTACCGGGAACTAGCGGGGAGCAGTTCTTC. This sequence joins TRBV18 and TRBJ2-1; 9 bases are shared with TRBD2. The germline V gene has CDR1 KGHSH and CDR2 LQKENI. CDR3 size: 13 residues. V shed 10 bases and J 10 bases; nucleotides not matched to a gene: 11.

This clonotype was seen a handful of times. CDR3 sequence: CASSARQGGDEQYF. The DNA for the CDR3 is TGCGCCAGCAGCGCCCGACAGGGAGGGGACGAGCAGTACTTC. The V gene is TRBV5-1, the J gene TRBJ2-7; D possibly uses TRBD1 or TRBD2 (7 bases each). The germline V gene has CDR1 SGHRS and CDR2 YFSETQ. The germline V and J ends were trimmed by 4 bases and 5 bases, with 16 bases remaining between them. The CDR3 totals 14 residues.

To note about this clonotype: Since a much larger clone is just one base distant, this may be a read error. J is TRBJ2-2 and V is TRBV12-3 or TRBV12-4; 8 positions agree with TRBD2. This CDR3 is 16 amino acids long. The CDR3 coding sequence is TGTGCCAGCATCTCCGGGAGGGCCCCGAACACCGGGGTGCTGTTTTTT. It translates to CASISGRAPNTGVLFF.

In DNA, the CDR3 is TGTGCCAGTTATACCGGGACTGAGCAGTACTTC. This sequence encodes CASYTGTEQYF. This chain uses TRBV2 with TRBJ2-7; D possibly corresponds to TRBD2 (6 bases). The CDR3 loop spans 11 amino acids. The V gene's germline CDR1 is SNHLY and CDR2 FYNNEI. V was shortened by 9 bases and J by 7 bases, with 13 bases between the two germline ends.

The chain joins TRBV9 to TRBJ2-5; 7 positions agree with TRBD2. The CDR3 has 14 amino acids. V trimming: 3 bases; J trimming: 5 bases; junction bases outside the gene matches: 7. The germline V gene encodes CDR1 SGDLS and CDR2 YYNGEE. The CDR3 DNA reads TGTGCCAGCAGCGGATGGGGGGGTCACGAGACCCAGTACTTC. As protein: CASSGWGGHETQYF.